This entry describes one T cell receptor (beta chain). These data are taken from a study of blood T cell repertoires in COVID-19. Study overall: Italy, Spain and the United States were the sources of the convalescent and acute COVID-19 samples.

CDR3 length: 17 residues. Germline assignment: CDR1 KGHDR and CDR2 SFDVKD. V dropped 1 base and J dropped 3; count of bases not matched to a gene: 7. Using immunoSEQ multiplex PCR, the repertoire was profiled, and TCRdb retains in-frame clones only, with some absent. The sample has hundreds of thousands of clones, around 91% seen once. The chain recombines TRBV24-1 with TRBJ2-1; the match to TRBD2 covers 8 bases. Specimen: peripheral blood. This sequence originates from a woman between 18 and 29 years old who had recovered from COVID-19. As DNA, the CDR3 is TGTGCCACCAGTGATTTCTCAACTAGCGGTCTCTACAATGAGCAGTTCTTC. It specifies CATSDFSTSGLYNEQFF.